This TCR beta chain is from a study of blood T cell repertoires in COVID-19. Turning to the study itself: PBMCs, B-cell-depleted T cells, or T cells provided the cDNA or gDNA that made up the material.

Assay: immunoSEQ multiplex PCR; the TCRdb copy retains only in-frame clones and omits some. The sample carries about 410,000 clones, under 90% recorded once. With 5 bases clipped from V and 1 base from J, the junction kept 4 bases outside the gene matches. Germline loops: CDR1 GTSNPN, CDR2 SVGIG (reference sequence). There are 13 residues in the CDR3. The chain recombines TRBV30 with TRBJ1-1, with TRBD1 identical over 7 bases. This clonotype originated in a woman aged 30 to 39 who had recovered from COVID-19. The sample was PBMCs or T cells enriched from blood (not recorded which). The CDR3 nucleotides read TGTGCCTGGGGTCGACAGGGGAACACTGAAGCTTTCTTT. Protein product: CAWGRQGNTEAFF.